This T cell receptor beta chain originates from a study of graft-versus-host responses after intestinal transplantation. Study-level results: High graft-versus-host to host-versus-graft T cell clonal ratios marked allografts of patients with graft-donor macrochimerism.

To note about this clone: Its cognate antigen is unknown.

V lost 6 bases, J lost 4 bases, and 7 bases lay in between. This CDR3 region has 11 residues. Germline CDR1 and CDR2: MDHEN and SYDVKM. Method: immunoSEQ multiplex PCR; TCRdb's copy keeps in-frame clones and lacks some. The sample lists about 110,000 clones, 85% to 95% occurring once. Sequencing was performed on unstimulated CD4+ T cells sorted from spleen or lymph node cells, taken before transplant. V is TRBV28 and J is TRBJ2-7, with no clear D. This clonotype was obtained from a human donor who was the organ donor for an intestinal transplant. The CDR3 loop is CASSRGYEQYF. CDR3 DNA sequence: TGTGCCAGCAGCCGTGGATACGAGCAGTACTTC.